The 5 T cell receptor beta chains below were found in one sample sequenced in a study of OX40 agonist ivuxolimab in advanced cancers. Libraries were prepared by immunoSEQ multiplex PCR; TCRdb keeps only in-frame clonotypes and omits some of them. The sample lists tens of thousands of clones, around 86% occurring once. This sample comprised CD4+ or CD8+ T cells sorted from blood, obtained in a trial of the OX40 agonist ivuxolimab. The receptor set was obtained from an adult with an advanced solid tumor such as melanoma, head and neck, liver or kidney cancer.

The chain carries TRBV7-8 and TRBJ2-7, with a tentative D call TRBD1 (6 bases). CDR3 length equals 15 residues. V lost 5 bases, J lost 4 bases, and 18 bases lay in between. The V gene's germline CDR1 is SGHVS and CDR2 FQNEAQ. CDR3 region: CASSPRPQGTYEQYF. Written as DNA, the CDR3 is TGTGCCAGCAGCCCCCGCCCACAGGGAACGTACGAGCAGTACTTC.

This chain uses TRBV20-1 with TRBJ1-1, with D possibly TRBD1 on 5 matching bases. CDR1 and CDR2 from the germline V gene are DFQATT and SNEGSKA (reference sequence). The CDR3 spans 11 residues. The CDR3 DNA follows: TGCAGGGTGACAAGGGGCACTGAAGCTTTCTTT. As protein: CRVTRGTEAFF.

The chain combines TRBV13 with TRBJ1-6; tentative D call: TRBD1 (5 bases). The CDR3 is 16 amino acids. The ends were cut back, 5 bases at V and 3 bases at J, with 14 bases in the middle. Germline-derived CDR1 and CDR2 are PRHDT and FYEKMQ (reference sequence). The CDR3 DNA reads TGTGCCAGCAGCCCCCTAGACAGATACTATAATTCACCCCTCCACTTT. The encoded protein is CASSPLDRYYNSPLHF.

This chain joins TRBV5-1 and TRBJ1-3, with 9 nucleotides matching TRBD1. Germline V gene sequence: CDR1 SGHRS, CDR2 YFSETQ. The CDR3 consists of 16 residues. V dropped 5 bases and J dropped 4; count of bases not matched to a gene: 10. The CDR3 nucleotides are TGCGCCAGCAGTCGAACCGGGACAGGGATCGGAAACACCATATATTTT. This gives the protein CASSRTGTGIGNTIYF. Combining the CDR3 with reference TRBV5-1 and TRBJ1-3 gives the whole variable domain KAGVTQTPRYLIKTRGQQVTLSCSPISGHRSVSWYQQTPGQGLQFLFEYFSETQRNKGNFPGRFSGRQFSNSRSEMNVSTLELGDSALYLCASSRTGTGIGNTIYFGEGSWLTVV.

A few counts support this clone. The chain recombines TRBV2 with TRBJ1-5; the D gene is possibly TRBD1 (5 bases). V was clipped by 4 bases and J by 7 bases, with 14 bases between them. This CDR3 region has 14 residues. In germline, CDR1 is SNHLY, CDR2 FYNNEI. The CDR3 is CASSAEGLRQPQHF. The CDR3 DNA sequence: TGTGCCAGCAGTGCTGAGGGGTTACGCCAGCCCCAGCATTTT.